The 13 T cell receptor beta chains reported below all come from one sample, sequenced in a study of cytomegalovirus exposure and HLA in healthy donors. With 60 Vbeta and 13 Jbeta primers, the PCR was carried out. The data were produced by immunoSEQ multiplex PCR, yet TCRdb's version contains in-frame clones alone and is incomplete. Its listing shows around 100,000 clones. The sample was PBMCs. The source of these receptors is a man aged 40-50 years in good health and CMV-seronegative.

The chain has TRBV30 and TRBJ1-6, with 7 bases matching TRBD1. Germline V gene lookup returns CDR1 GTSNPN and CDR2 SVGIG (reference sequence). This CDR3 region has 14 residues. The V gene end was trimmed by 0 bases and the J gene end by 8 bases; junction bases not matched to a gene: 4. This CDR3 is CAWSVDRVDSPLHF. The CDR3 DNA reads as TGTGCCTGGAGTGTTGACAGGGTAGATTCACCCCTCCACTTT. Full variable domain (remainder filled in from reference TRBV30 and TRBJ1-6): SQTIHQWPATLVQPVGSPLSLECTVEGTSNPNLYWYRQAAGRGLQLLFYSVGIGQISSEVPQNLSASRPQDRQFILSSKKLLLSDSGFYLCAWSVDRVDSPLHFGNGTRLTVT.

This chain joins TRBV2 and TRBJ1-4; D perhaps matches TRBD1 (6 bases). With 6 bases removed from V and 11 bases from J, the gap between germline ends came to 16 bases. The CDR3 spans 13 residues. Germline V CDR1 and CDR2: SNHLY, FYNNEI. CDR3 nucleotide sequence: TGTGCCAGCAGGACAGGACTAGTAGGCAAACTGTTTTTT. It specifies CASRTGLVGKLFF.

The chain joins TRBV7-2 to TRBJ1-5; no definite D call. Germline V lookup: CDR1 SGHTA, CDR2 FQGNSA. The ends were cut back, 3 bases at V and 4 bases at J, with 7 bases in the middle. This CDR3 is 13 amino acids long. The CDR3 DNA reads as TGTGCCAGCAGCTTTAGCAGTAATCAGCCCCAGCATTTT. Translating gives CASSFSSNQPQHF.

The chain recombines TRBV29-1 with TRBJ2-2, with TRBD1 matching 9 bases. CDR3 length: 17 amino acids. Germline CDR1 is SQVTM and CDR2 is ANQGSEA. The ends lost 5 bases at V and 4 bases at J; junction bases unmatched: 14. CDR3 region: CSVILLPGQGGTGELFF. The CDR3 DNA reads as TGCAGCGTTATATTGTTACCGGGACAGGGCGGCACCGGGGAGCTGTTTTTT.

The J gene is TRBJ2-1, the V gene TRBV18, with TRBD2 as a possible D gene (5 bases). CDR3 length: 16 amino acids. V lost 0 bases, J lost 0 bases, and 9 bases lay in between. CDR1 and CDR2 from the germline V gene are KGHSH and LQKENI. This chain's CDR3 is CASSPPVGSSYNEQFF. In DNA form, the CDR3 reads TGTGCCAGCTCACCACCGGTGGGGAGCTCCTACAATGAGCAGTTCTTC.

V and J are TRBV5-6 and TRBJ2-1; 11 positions agree with TRBD2. CDR3 length: 14 residues. Germline V CDR1 and CDR2: SGHDT, YYEEEE. Trimming took 3 bases from V and 4 from J; bases not matched to a gene: 0. The chain's CDR3 is CASSWTSGYNEQFF. The DNA of the CDR3 is TGTGCCAGCAGCTGGACTAGCGGGTACAATGAGCAGTTCTTC.

This chain uses TRBV10-1 with TRBJ2-3; 7 bases are shared with TRBD2. The CDR3 covers 13 residues. V shed 8 bases, J shed 1 base, and the junction held 3 bases outside the gene matches. Germline CDR1 and CDR2: WNHNN and SYGVQD (reference sequence). In DNA, the CDR3 is TGCGCCAGCGGGGACTATCGCACAGATACGCAGTATTTT. It yields the protein CASGDYRTDTQYF.

This sequence joins TRBV7-2 and TRBJ1-2, with TRBD1 matching over 9 bases. The CDR3 sequence is 15 residues long. The trim removed 4 bases at V and 8 bases at J, leaving 11 bases unmatched. The germline gives CDR1 SGHTA, CDR2 FQGNSA. The CDR3 coding sequence is TGTGCCAGCAGCTCGGACAGGGGAAGCGCTCGCGGCTACACCTTC. This gives the protein CASSSDRGSARGYTF. Based on the CDR3 plus reference TRBV7-2 and TRBJ1-2, the full variable domain is GAGVSQSPSNKVTEKGKDVELRCDPISGHTALYWYRQSLGQGLEFLIYFQGNSAPDKSGLPSDRFSAERTGGSVSTLTIQRTQQEDSAVYLCASSSDRGSARGYTFGSGTRLTVV.

The chain has TRBV29-1 and TRBJ2-7; 7 nucleotides agree with TRBD1. Germline values: CDR1 SQVTM, CDR2 ANQGSEA. With V trimmed by 6 bases and J by 1 base, 12 bases remained unmatched. The CDR3 extends over 15 amino acids. The CDR3 DNA is TGCAGCGTCCTGCTCCGGACAGGAAGATCCTACGAGCAGTACTTC. It yields the protein CSVLLRTGRSYEQYF.

The chain combines TRBV28 with TRBJ1-1, with 9 positions matching TRBD1. From germline, CDR1 is MDHEN and CDR2 SYDVKM. This CDR3 has 14 residues. Losses at the gene ends were 8 bases for V and 0 bases for J; bases not matched to a gene: 4. CDR3 region: CASVQGALNTEAFF. The CDR3 nucleotides are TGTGCCAGCGTACAGGGGGCGCTGAACACTGAAGCTTTCTTT.

This chain connects TRBV11-2 to TRBJ2-2; 7 nucleotides match TRBD1. V shed 5 bases and J 3 bases; nucleotides not matched to a gene: 6. The CDR3 consists of 15 residues. CDR1 and CDR2 from the germline V gene are SGHAT and FQNNGV. CDR3 sequence: CASSTPRGYTGELFF. CDR3 in DNA: TGTGCCAGCAGCACTCCCAGGGGGTACACCGGGGAGCTGTTTTTT.

The chain links TRBV4-2 to TRBJ2-5; D ambiguous. Germline CDR1 reads LGHNA; CDR2 reads YNFKEQ. Trimming shortened V by 0 bases and J by 5 bases, and 13 bases separated the two germline ends. This CDR3 contains 15 residues. Written as DNA, the CDR3 is TGTGCCAGCAGCCAAGATGCGTCTAGGTCGGAGACCCAGTACTTC. The encoded protein is CASSQDASRSETQYF.

The rearrangement joins TRBV6-6 to TRBJ2-1; 11 bases map to TRBD2. This CDR3 is built from 16 residues. Germline CDR1 and CDR2: MNHNY and SVGAGI (reference sequence). After removal of 5 bases from V and 8 bases from J, the junction contained 11 bases not matched to a gene. CDR3 DNA sequence: TGTGCCAGCAGTCCCCCCGGTAGCGGGGGGGCAGATGAGCAGTTCTTC. Protein sequence: CASSPPGSGGADEQFF.